A selection of T cell receptor beta chains follows, all from one sample in a study of response to subunit inactivated influenza vaccine. TCRdb used MiXCR to reprocess the RT-PCR reads, holding one entry per CDR3 protein. Seen here are hundreds of thousands of distinct CDR3 sequences, roughly 14% observed once, and the top ten hold 6.5% to 8.5%. Here the sequenced sample was PBMCs from blood, taken approximately 15 days before vaccination. All receptors come from a man aged 45 to 65 who received an inactivated influenza vaccine. The CDR3 runs from the conserved cysteine through the conserved F or W. Fields, in order: V gene, D gene, clone size, J gene, CDR3 DNA, CDR3 protein. The D gene is left open where the match is weak. Clone size is given for some rows only: seen once, a few or many times, or a class if the clone is expanded.

TRBV10-3,.,.,TRBJ2-2,TGTGCCATCAGCTTACAGGTTACGAACACCGGGGAGCTGTTTTTT,CAISLQVTNTGELFF
TRBV20-1,TRBD2,.,TRBJ2-3,TGCAGTGCTCTAGGGGACACCGGGACTAGCGGGGCCACAGATACGCAGTATTTT,CSALGDTGTSGATDTQYF
TRBV3-1,TRBD2,.,TRBJ2-1,TGTGCCAGCAGCCAAACTAGCGGGATCGGCAATGAGCAGTTCTTC,CASSQTSGIGNEQFF
TRBV20-1,.,.,TRBJ2-2,TGCAGTGCTAGAACCGCGGGGACAGACAGGAACACCGGGGAGCTGTTTTTT,CSARTAGTDRNTGELFF
TRBV20-1,.,once,TRBJ2-3,TGCAGTGCTAGATATGTGAGCACAGATACGCAGTATTTT,CSARYVSTDTQYF
TRBV20-1,.,few,TRBJ2-2,TGCAGTGCTAGAGGCGGAAGGGGGGACACCGGGGAGCTGTTTTTT,CSARGGRGDTGELFF
TRBV29-1,.,many,TRBJ2-2,TGCAGCGTACAGGGATCCGGGGAGCTGTTTTTT,CSVQGSGELFF
TRBV20-1,.,few,TRBJ2-2,TGCAGTGCTAGAGATGGCGGGCTGGACACCGGGGAGCTGTTTTTT,CSARDGGLDTGELFF
TRBV10-3,TRBD2,.,TRBJ2-1,TGTGCCATCACGAGGGACGGCGGGAGTGGTGAGCAGTTCTTC,CAITRDGGSGEQFF
TRBV11-2,.,.,TRBJ2-7,TGTGCCAGCAGCTTCCTAGGGGGTTACGAGCAGTACTTC,CASSFLGGYEQYF
TRBV14,TRBD1,many,TRBJ2-7,TGTGCCAGCAGCCAAACGAACAGGGGCGAGCAGTACTTC,CASSQTNRGEQYF
TRBV5-6,TRBD2,.,TRBJ2-3,TGTGCCAGCAGCTTGGTACCTAGCGGGAGCTCAGATACGCAGTATTTT,CASSLVPSGSSDTQYF
TRBV5-1,TRBD1,few,TRBJ1-6,TGCGCCAGCAGGGCCGGGACAGCTGGTTCACCCCTCCACTTT,CASRAGTAGSPLHF
TRBV20-1,.,few,TRBJ2-2,TGCAGTGCTGCCGGGACTCCCACCCCCGGGGAGCTGTTTTTT,CSAAGTPTPGELFF
TRBV12-3/TRBV12-4,TRBD1,.,TRBJ2-5,TGTGCCAGCAGTCGAGACAGGGGGGTGCCCCAGTACTTC,CASSRDRGVPQYF
TRBV12-3/TRBV12-4,.,.,TRBJ1-5,TGTGCCAGCACCCCCCGGCCCAATCAGCCCCAGCATTTT,CASTPRPNQPQHF
TRBV11-2,.,few,TRBJ2-2,TGTGCCAGCAGCTTAGAAAGCATGGCGGACACCGGGGAGCTGTTTTTT,CASSLESMADTGELFF
TRBV6-6,.,few,TRBJ2-7,TGTGCCAGCACCACCGGGGAAGGGCGCGAGCAGTACTTC,CASTTGEGREQYF
TRBV20-1,.,many,TRBJ1-2,TGCAGTGCTAGAGTTCCCCCATCTACATATGGCTACACCTTC,CSARVPPSTYGYTF
TRBV3-1,TRBD1,.,TRBJ1-1,TGTGCCAGCAGCCAAGCGGGACAGGCTGTTGGAGCTTTCTTT,CASSQAGQAVGAFF
TRBV7-2,TRBD2,.,TRBJ2-1,TGTGCCAGCAGCTTATTTGGGACTAGCGGGAGCTACAATGAGCAGTTCTTC,CASSLFGTSGSYNEQFF
TRBV28,TRBD1,.,TRBJ1-1,TGTGCCAGCAGCGAGGGACAGGGGGACACTGAAGCTTTCTTT,CASSEGQGDTEAFF
TRBV5-5,TRBD1,few,TRBJ1-5,TGTGCCAGCAGCTTTTCAGGGGGACCCAATCAGCCCCAGCATTTT,CASSFSGGPNQPQHF
TRBV28,.,.,TRBJ2-2,TGTGCCAGCAGGCCATTCGGGCTAGGGGCAGACGGGGAGCTGTTTTTT,CASRPFGLGADGELFF
TRBV12-3/TRBV12-4,.,.,TRBJ1-1,TGTGCCAGCACCCTACGGGGGGGGGACACTGAAGCTTTCTTT,CASTLRGGDTEAFF
TRBV2,.,.,TRBJ1-1,TGTGCCAGCAGTGAAGTGACAGCCGCATTCCCTTTGTTTACTGAAGCTTTCTTT,CASSEVTAAFPLFTEAFF
TRBV6-1,TRBD1,few,TRBJ1-2,TGTGCCAGCAGCGGCCGGACAGGGCATGGCTACACCTTC,CASSGRTGHGYTF
TRBV28,.,.,TRBJ1-2,TGTGCCAGCAGTTATGGAGGGGGAATTGGCTACACCTTC,CASSYGGGIGYTF
TRBV5-1,.,many,TRBJ2-3,TGCGCCAGCAGCCCGGGTCCAAGCACAGATACGCAGTATTTT,CASSPGPSTDTQYF
TRBV5-1,.,few,TRBJ1-4,TGCGCCAGCAGCGCCAGGACATTTACAACTAATGAAAAACTGTTTTTT,CASSARTFTTNEKLFF
TRBV7-6,.,few,TRBJ2-7,TGTGCCAGCAGCTTAGATGTCGGTTTCTCCTACGAGCAGTACTTC,CASSLDVGFSYEQYF
TRBV4-1,TRBD2,few,TRBJ2-7,TGCGCCAGCAGCTACGCGACTAGCGGGGTTCTAATTTACGAGCAGTACTTC,CASSYATSGVLIYEQYF
TRBV4-2,TRBD1,.,TRBJ2-5,TGTGCCAGCAGCCAGGGTTCCGGGACAGGGCAAGAGACCCAGTACTTC,CASSQGSGTGQETQYF
TRBV9,.,.,TRBJ2-5,TGTGCCAGCAGCCCCCGATCAGGCCAAGAGACCCAGTACTTC,CASSPRSGQETQYF
TRBV7-2,TRBD2,.,TRBJ2-2,TGTGCCAGCAGCCCACCAGCGGGGGAGCGGACCGGGGAGCTGTTTTTT,CASSPPAGERTGELFF
TRBV5-1,.,few,TRBJ2-5,TGCGCCAGCAGCTTGGGCTTCCGCCAGGAGACCCAGTACTTC,CASSLGFRQETQYF
TRBV7-9,.,few,TRBJ1-2,TGTGCCAGCAGCCGACAAACAGGGAGACCAACCTATGGCTACACCTTC,CASSRQTGRPTYGYTF
TRBV9,TRBD2,.,TRBJ2-1,TGTGCCAGCAGCGTAGCTGCGGGAGGGTACAATGAGCAGTTCTTC,CASSVAAGGYNEQFF
TRBV7-8,TRBD1,few,TRBJ1-2,TGTGCCAGCAGCCTTACAGGGGGGGCTAACTATGGCTACACCTTC,CASSLTGGANYGYTF
TRBV28,.,.,TRBJ2-5,TGTGCCAGCAGTCAGTCTGGGGCCCTCACGGTAGAGACCCAGTACTTC,CASSQSGALTVETQYF